This entry lists 13 T cell receptor beta chains sequenced from one sample in a study of control samples from healthy donors and cancer patients. Only in-frame clones appear in the TCRdb table, and some are missing; sequencing was by immunoSEQ multiplex PCR. The sample shows roughly 120,000 clones, over 90% of them seen only once. Material: blood. The receptors stem from a man under 40 in good health.

A single count supports this clone. The rearrangement uses TRBV10-3 and TRBJ1-3, with D tentatively TRBD1 (5 bases). Germline CDR1 is ENHRY and CDR2 is SYGVKD. Trimming took off 5 bases at V and 0 bases at J, with 14 bases between the two ends. The CDR3 length is 16 residues. Written as DNA, the CDR3 is TGTGCCATCAGTAAAGAAGGGACGATCTCTGGAAACACCATATATTTT. Translation: CAISKEGTISGNTIYF.

This chain joins TRBV5-6 and TRBJ2-7, with 16 bases that match TRBD2. The CDR3 contains 18 residues. In germline, CDR1 is SGHDT, CDR2 YYEEEE. V shed 6 bases and J 6 bases; nucleotides not matched to a gene: 15. This CDR3 reads CASTPSGTSGGARGEQYV. CDR3 coding DNA: TGTGCCAGCACCCCCTCGGGGACTAGCGGGGGGGCCAGGGGCGAGCAGTACGTC.

This clone turned up a few times. This chain links TRBV30 with TRBJ1-3; D remains ambiguous. Germline CDR1 GTSNPN, CDR2 SVGIG (reference sequence). Trimming shortened V by 0 bases and J by 0 bases, and 6 bases separated the two germline ends. There are 14 residues in the CDR3. The CDR3 sequence: CAWSVTVSGNTIYF. CDR3 coding DNA: TGTGCCTGGAGTGTTACAGTCTCTGGAAACACCATATATTTT.

This clone was observed a few times. J is TRBJ1-6 and V is TRBV27; D is possibly TRBD1 (5 bases). Trimming shortened V by 7 bases and J by 6 bases, and 19 bases separated the two germline ends. Germline CDR1 and CDR2: MNHEY and SMNVEV (reference sequence). The CDR3 extends over 16 amino acids. CDR3 amino acids: CASTLVGGGSNSPLHF. The CDR3 region has the DNA TGTGCCAGCACCCTCGTCGGGGGAGGGAGTAATTCACCCCTCCACTTT.

The V and J genes are TRBV7-9 and TRBJ1-2, with 11 bases identical to TRBD1. This CDR3 has 14 amino acids. V trimming: 4 bases; J trimming: 8 bases; junction bases outside the gene matches: 6. Germline V lookup: CDR1 SEHNR, CDR2 FQNEAQ (reference sequence). CDR3 loop: CASSSTDRGRGYTF. The CDR3 DNA follows: TGTGCCAGCAGCTCTACGGACAGGGGGCGAGGCTACACCTTC.

A single count supports this clone. J is TRBJ2-3 and V is TRBV12-3 or TRBV12-4; TRBD2 matches 8 bases. This CDR3 is 13 amino acids long. J lost 4 bases, V lost 6 bases, and 3 bases had no gene match. CDR3 sequence reads: CASSGGAADTQYF. DNA for the CDR3: TGTGCCAGCAGCGGGGGGGCCGCAGATACGCAGTATTTT.

V and J are TRBV28 and TRBJ2-7; 9 nucleotides agree with TRBD1. The CDR3 sequence is 15 residues long. Germline V gene data show CDR1 as MDHEN and CDR2 as SYDVKM. J lost 4 bases, V lost 5 bases, and 9 bases had no gene match. The chain's CDR3 is CASSPSNRGLYEQYF. The DNA of the CDR3 is TGTGCCAGCAGTCCCTCGAACAGGGGGCTGTACGAGCAGTACTTC.

V is TRBV24-1 and J is TRBJ2-3; D perhaps matches TRBD1 (5 bases). Trimming removed 3 bases from V and 1 base from J, with 16 bases in between. The germline CDR1 and CDR2 sequences are KGHDR and SFDVKD. The CDR3 sequence is 17 residues long. The CDR3 coding sequence is TGTGCCACCAGTGATCCCCAGGGCGTTTCGGGCACAGATACGCAGTATTTT. It specifies CATSDPQGVSGTDTQYF.

This chain joins TRBV7-6 and TRBJ2-6, with D perhaps matching TRBD1 (6 bases). Trimming took 6 bases from V and 0 from J, leaving 15 bases between them. Looked up from germline, CDR1 is SGHVS and CDR2 is FNYEAQ. This CDR3 contains 17 residues. The CDR3 is CASSPSTGSSGANVLTF. CDR3 in DNA: TGTGCCAGCAGTCCGTCTACAGGGAGCTCTGGGGCCAACGTCCTGACTTTC.

The chain is built from TRBV27 and TRBJ2-5, with D unresolved. Germline CDR1 MNHEY, CDR2 SMNVEV (reference sequence). Trimming removed 5 bases at V and 5 bases at J, with 15 bases between. The CDR3 spans 14 residues. The CDR3: CASSPSQLWETQYF. For the CDR3, the DNA is TGTGCCAGCAGTCCCAGTCAACTTTGGGAGACCCAGTACTTC.

This sequence joins TRBV5-1 and TRBJ2-3; D may correspond to TRBD1 or TRBD2 (5 bases each). V lost 4 bases and J 4 bases, leaving 19 bases between the germline ends. CDR1 SGHRS and CDR2 YFSETQ come from the germline V gene. The CDR3 is made up of 16 amino acids. The CDR3 loop reads CASSLPRGQGPDTQYF. The CDR3 DNA follows: TGCGCCAGCAGCCTGCCACGTGGGCAGGGACCAGATACGCAGTATTTT.

CDR3 sequence (DNA): TGTGCCACCAGTGATTCTACAAGGACAGGGGGCAATGAGCAGTTCTTC. Translation: CATSDSTRTGGNEQFF. This chain joins TRBV24-1 and TRBJ2-1; TRBD1 matches at 10 bases. V was clipped by 2 bases and J by 6 bases; unmatched bases: 6. The CDR3 is 16 amino acids. Germline V gene sequence: CDR1 KGHDR, CDR2 SFDVKD.

The rearrangement joins TRBV6-5 to TRBJ1-5, with 7 positions matching TRBD1. J gave up 2 bases and V 5 bases, and 3 bases lay outside the gene matches. The CDR3 extends over 14 amino acids. Germline V gene data show CDR1 as MNHEY and CDR2 as SVGAGI. CDR3 protein: CASSTRGGNQPQHF. The CDR3 DNA reads as TGTGCCAGCAGTACCAGGGGGGGCAATCAGCCCCAGCATTTT.